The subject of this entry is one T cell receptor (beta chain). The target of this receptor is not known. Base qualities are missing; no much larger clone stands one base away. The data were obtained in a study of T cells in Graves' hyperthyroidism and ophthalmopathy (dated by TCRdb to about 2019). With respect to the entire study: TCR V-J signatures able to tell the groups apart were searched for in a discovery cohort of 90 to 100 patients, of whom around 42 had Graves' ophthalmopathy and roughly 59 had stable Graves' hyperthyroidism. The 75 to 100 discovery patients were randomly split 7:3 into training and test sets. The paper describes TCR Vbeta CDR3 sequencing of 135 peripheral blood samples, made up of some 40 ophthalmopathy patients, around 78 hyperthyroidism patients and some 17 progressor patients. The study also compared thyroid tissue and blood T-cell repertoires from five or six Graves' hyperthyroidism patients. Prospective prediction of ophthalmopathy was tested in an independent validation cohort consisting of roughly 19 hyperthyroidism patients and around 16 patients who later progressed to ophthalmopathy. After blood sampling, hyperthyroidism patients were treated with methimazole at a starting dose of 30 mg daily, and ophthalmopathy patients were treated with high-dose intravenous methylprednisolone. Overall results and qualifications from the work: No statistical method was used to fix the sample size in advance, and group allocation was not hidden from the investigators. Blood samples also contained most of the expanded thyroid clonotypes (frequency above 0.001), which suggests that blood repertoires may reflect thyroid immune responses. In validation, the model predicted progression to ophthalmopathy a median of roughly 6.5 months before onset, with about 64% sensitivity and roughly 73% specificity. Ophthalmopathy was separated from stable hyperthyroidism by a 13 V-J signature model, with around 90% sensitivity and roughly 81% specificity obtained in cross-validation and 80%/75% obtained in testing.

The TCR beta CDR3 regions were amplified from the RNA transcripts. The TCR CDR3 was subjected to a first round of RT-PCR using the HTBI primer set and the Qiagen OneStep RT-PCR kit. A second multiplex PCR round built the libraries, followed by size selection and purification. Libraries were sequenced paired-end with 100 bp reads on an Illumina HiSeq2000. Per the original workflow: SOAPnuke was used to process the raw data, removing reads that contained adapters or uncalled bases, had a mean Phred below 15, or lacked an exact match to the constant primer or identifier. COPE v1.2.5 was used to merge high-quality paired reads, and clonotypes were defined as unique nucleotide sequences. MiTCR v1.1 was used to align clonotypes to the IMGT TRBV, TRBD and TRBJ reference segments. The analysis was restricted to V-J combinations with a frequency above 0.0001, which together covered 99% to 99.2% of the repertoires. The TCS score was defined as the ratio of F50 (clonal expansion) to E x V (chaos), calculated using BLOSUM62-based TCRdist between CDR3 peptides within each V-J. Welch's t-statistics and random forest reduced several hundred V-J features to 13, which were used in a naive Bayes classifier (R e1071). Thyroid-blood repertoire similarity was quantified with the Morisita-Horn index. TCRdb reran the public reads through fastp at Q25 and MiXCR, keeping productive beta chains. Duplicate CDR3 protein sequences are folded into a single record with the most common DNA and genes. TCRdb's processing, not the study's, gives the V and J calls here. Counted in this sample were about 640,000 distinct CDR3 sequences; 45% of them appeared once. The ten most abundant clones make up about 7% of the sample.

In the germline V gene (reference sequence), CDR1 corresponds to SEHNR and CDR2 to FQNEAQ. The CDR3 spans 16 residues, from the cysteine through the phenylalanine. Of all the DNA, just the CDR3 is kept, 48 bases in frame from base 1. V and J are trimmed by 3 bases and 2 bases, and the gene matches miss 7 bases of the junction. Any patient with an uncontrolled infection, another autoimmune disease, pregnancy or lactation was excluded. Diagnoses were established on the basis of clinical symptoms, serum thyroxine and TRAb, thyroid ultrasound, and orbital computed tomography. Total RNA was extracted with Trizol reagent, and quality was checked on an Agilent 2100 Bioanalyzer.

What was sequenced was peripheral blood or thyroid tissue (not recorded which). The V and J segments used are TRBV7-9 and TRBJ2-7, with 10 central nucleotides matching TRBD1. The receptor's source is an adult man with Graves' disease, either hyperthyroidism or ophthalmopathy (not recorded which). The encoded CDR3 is CASSFRDRGSTYEQYF. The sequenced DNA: TGTGCCAGCAGCTTCCGGGACAGGGGTTCCACCTACGAGCAGTACTTC.